This TCR beta chain was profiled in a study of blood T cell repertoires in COVID-19. Study details: COVID-19 samples, acute and convalescent, were from the United States, Italy and Spain. T cells, B-cell-depleted T cells, or PBMCs provided the cDNA or gDNA that served as material.

The assay was immunoSEQ multiplex PCR, and TCRdb's table has in-frame clones only and misses some. The sample carries about 400,000 clones, roughly 90% recorded once. CDR1 MGHRA and CDR2 YSYEKL come from the germline V gene. The CDR3 sequence is 15 residues long. The V gene end was trimmed by 5 bases and the J gene end by 5 bases; junction bases not matched to a gene: 5. The clonotype was recovered from a woman aged 25 to 39 with active or convalescent COVID-19. What was sequenced was peripheral blood. This sequence joins TRBV4-1 and TRBJ2-1; 11 bases line up with TRBD2. In nucleotides, the CDR3 is TGCGCCAGCAGCATACGACTAGCGGGGCACAATGAGCAGTTCTTC. The encoded protein is CASSIRLAGHNEQFF.